The 18 T cell receptor beta chains presented below share a single source sample, sequenced in a study of blood T cells in healthy people across ages. Together with a sample-barcoded 5' primer, a J-beta primer mix was included in a second PCR lasting 7 to 11 cycles. In TCRdb, the 5' RACE reads were re-called with MiXCR into one record per CDR3 protein. The sample lists around 2 million distinct CDR3 sequences, about two fifths occurring once. The sequencing input was blood. Receptors were obtained from a human donor in good health.

The chain recombines TRBV11-2 with TRBJ2-3; 11 bases agree with TRBD2. The CDR3 is 15 residues long. The junction had 7 bases not matched to a gene; V was cut back by 1 base and J by 10 bases. Germline-derived CDR1 and CDR2 are SGHAT and FQNNGV. The CDR3 nucleotides are TGTGCCAGCAGCTTAGGGGAGGGACTAGCGGTCGCGCAGTATTTT. Its protein is CASSLGEGLAVAQYF.

The gene calls are TRBV5-1 and TRBJ2-7; TRBD2 matches 12 bases. The CDR3 sequence is 16 residues long. Germline values: CDR1 SGHRS, CDR2 YFSETQ. V lost 4 bases, J lost 2 bases, and 7 bases stayed unmatched. CDR3 protein: CASSLTLAGGPYEQYF. CDR3 nucleotides: TGCGCCAGCAGCCTCACGCTAGCGGGGGGGCCCTACGAGCAGTACTTC.

This clonotype was recorded only once. The chain is built from TRBV10-3 and TRBJ1-6, with D unclear. The CDR3 length is 13 residues. Between the trimmed V and J ends, which lost 6 bases and 10 bases, there was a span of 13 bases. Germline V gives CDR1 ENHRY, CDR2 SYGVKD. The CDR3 DNA follows: TGTGCCATCAGGACCCTCCAAGGGTCACCCCTCCACTTT. It is translated as CAIRTLQGSPLHF.

The sample holds a few counts of this clonotype. The chain has TRBV7-2 and TRBJ2-3; no firm D call. The V end lost 0 bases, the J end lost 2 bases, and 15 bases lay between the germline ends. The CDR3 contains 17 residues. Germline V gene data show CDR1 as SGHTA and CDR2 as FQGNSA. CDR3 loop: CASSLALRLYTTDTQYF. Here the CDR3 DNA reads TGTGCCAGCAGCTTAGCACTTAGACTTTACACCACAGATACGCAGTATTTT.

The chain uses TRBV12-3 or TRBV12-4 and TRBJ1-5, with a weak D call TRBD1 (5 bases). CDR3 length: 14 amino acids. The V end was cut by 3 bases, the J end by 4 bases, with 10 bases between. CDR3 DNA sequence: TGTGCCAGCAGTTTTTCAAGGGGTAATCAGCCCCAGCATTTT. Encoded protein: CASSFSRGNQPQHF.

This clonotype was seen a few times. V gene TRBV7-3 combines with J gene TRBJ2-5; the D gene is possibly TRBD2 (6 bases). The V and J ends lost 6 bases and 4 bases respectively, with 12 bases between them. Germline-derived CDR1 and CDR2 are SGHTA and FQGTGA. This CDR3 is built from 13 residues. The CDR3 DNA reads as TGTGCCAGCAGTTTCATCGGGGGAGAGACCCAGTACTTC. This sequence encodes CASSFIGGETQYF.

The chain joins TRBV7-2 to TRBJ1-2; a weak D match, TRBD1 (5 bases). Trimming took off 3 bases at V and 2 bases at J, with 13 bases between the two ends. The length of the CDR3 is 15 residues. Germline V gene lookup returns CDR1 SGHTA and CDR2 FQGNSA. The chain's CDR3 is CASSFSPGSNYGYTF. CDR3 nucleotides: TGTGCCAGCAGCTTTAGCCCAGGGTCAAACTATGGCTACACCTTC.

Only a few counts were recorded for this clonotype. The chain joins TRBV5-1 to TRBJ2-5; maybe TRBD1 (6 bases). The CDR3 loop spans 15 amino acids. In germline, CDR1 is SGHRS, CDR2 YFSETQ. The V and J ends lost 3 bases and 1 base respectively, with 13 bases between them. CDR3 loop: CASSYQGQPQETQYF. CDR3 DNA sequence: TGCGCCAGCAGCTACCAAGGACAGCCCCAAGAGACCCAGTACTTC. Using reference TRBV5-1 and TRBJ2-5 for the parts outside the CDR3, the full variable domain is KAGVTQTPRYLIKTRGQQVTLSCSPISGHRSVSWYQQTPGQGLQFLFEYFSETQRNKGNFPGRFSGRQFSNSRSEMNVSTLELGDSALYLCASSYQGQPQETQYFGPGTRLLVL.

The V and J genes are TRBV29-1 and TRBJ1-2; D call uncertain. Trimming removed 1 base at V and 8 bases at J, with 11 bases between. Looked up from germline, CDR1 is SQVTM and CDR2 is ANQGSEA. CDR3 length: 12 residues. CDR3 bases: TGCAGCGTTGAAGTGAACAGCCGGGGCTACACCTTC. Protein sequence: CSVEVNSRGYTF.

Of note for this clonotype: One end of the junction does not line up with germline, which may come from a read error. V and J are TRBV7-8 and TRBJ2-4; 10 bases map to TRBD2. The J call may not be correct, given that the DNA end is closer to TRBJ2-5. CDR3 length equals 17 residues. Germline loops: CDR1 SGHVS, CDR2 FQNEAQ. In nucleotides, the CDR3 is TGTGCCAGCAGCCTAGCGCCCAGCGGGGGGGCTTGGGAGACCCAGTACTTC. Translation gives CASSLAPSGGAWETQYF.

This clonotype has a single count. The chain employs TRBV5-1 and TRBJ2-5; 8 bases map to TRBD2. The CDR3 loop spans 16 amino acids. Trimming at V came to 3 bases and at J to 2 bases, leaving 9 bases not matched to a gene. The germline V gene has CDR1 SGHRS and CDR2 YFSETQ. The CDR3 here is CASSYGRGDPQETQYF. CDR3 nucleotides: TGCGCCAGCAGCTACGGGCGGGGGGACCCTCAAGAGACCCAGTACTTC.

V gene TRBV7-2 combines with J gene TRBJ1-5, with a tentative D call TRBD1 (5 bases). V was cut by 7 bases and J by 4 bases, with 17 bases left in between. Germline V gene data show CDR1 as SGHTA and CDR2 as FQGNSA. The length of the CDR3 is 15 residues. The CDR3 protein is CASKAYVTDNQPQHF. DNA for the CDR3: TGTGCCAGCAAAGCTTACGTGACAGATAATCAGCCCCAGCATTTT.

This chain joins TRBV6-6 and TRBJ2-1; D assignment may be TRBD1 or TRBD2 (5 bases each). CDR1 is MNHNY, CDR2 SVGAGI, per germline (reference sequence). V dropped 6 bases and J dropped 5 bases, with 14 bases sitting between them. The CDR3 sequence is 14 residues long. CDR3 loop: CASSRGVSNNEQFF. The CDR3 region has the DNA TGTGCCAGCAGCCGAGGGGTCAGCAACAATGAGCAGTTCTTC.

The chain joins TRBV5-1 to TRBJ1-5; 9 nucleotides line up with TRBD1. CDR3 length: 16 amino acids. Trimming at V came to 3 bases and at J to 1 base, leaving 5 bases not matched to a gene. Germline-derived CDR1 and CDR2 are SGHRS and YFSETQ. The CDR3 coding sequence is TGCGCCAGCAGCTCCGGAACAGGGGGCAGCAATCAGCCCCAGCATTTT. It is translated as CASSSGTGGSNQPQHF.

This clonotype was found many times. At one end the junction does not follow the germline gene, possibly because of a read error. The rearrangement links TRBV7-2 to TRBJ2-3, with 8 nucleotides matching TRBD2. CDR3 length equals 15 residues. The germline CDR1 and CDR2 sequences are SGHTA and FQGNSA. The DNA of the CDR3 is TGCGCCAGCAGCCGTACTAGCGGAAGCACAGATACGCAGTATTTT. Residues: CASSRTSGSTDTQYF.

This rearrangement joins TRBV20-1 to TRBJ1-5; D remains ambiguous. The CDR3 sequence is 16 residues long. V was cut by 4 bases and J by 3 bases, with 19 bases left in between. CDR1 and CDR2 from the germline V gene are DFQATT and SNEGSKA (reference sequence). In nucleotides, the CDR3 is TGCAGTGCTACTAAGGTGGGGATCGGTAACAATCAGCCCCAGCATTTT. The encoded protein is CSATKVGIGNNQPQHF.

The V gene is TRBV30, the J gene TRBJ2-1; D might be TRBD2 (7 bases). Germline V lookup: CDR1 GTSNPN, CDR2 SVGIG (reference sequence). This CDR3 is built from 15 residues. V was trimmed by 5 bases and J by 2 bases, leaving 16 bases between them. CDR3 DNA: TGTGCCTGGGAAGGGGGGGGCCCTACCTACAATGAGCAGTTCTTC. As protein: CAWEGGGPTYNEQFF.

The chain is built from TRBV12-5 and TRBJ1-4; unclear D gene. The V gene lost 5 bases and the J gene lost 3 bases, with 16 bases spanning the gap. CDR1 is LGHNT, CDR2 FRNRAP, per germline. This CDR3 region has 16 residues. The CDR3 sequence: CASGQGKWSANEKLFF. CDR3 coding DNA: TGTGCTAGTGGTCAAGGGAAGTGGTCGGCTAATGAAAAACTGTTTTTT.